Below are 32 T cell receptor beta chains sequenced from a single sample in a study of CD8+CD57+ T cells in acquired aplastic anemia. Researchers used genomic DNA as the template to profile TCR beta VDJ and CDR3. TCRdb ran MiXCR on the reads and lists one entry per CDR3 protein. The table includes roughly 260,000 distinct CDR3 sequences, around half detected once. Patients selected for sequencing had displayed CD8+CD57+ cell expansion by flow cytometry. The sample consisted of sorted CD4+, CD8+, or CD8+CD57+ T cells (not recorded which) from PBMCs. The receptor set was obtained from a human donor with aplastic anemia.

This clonotype was observed many times. This chain joins TRBV11-2 and TRBJ1-3; 8 positions agree with TRBD1. CDR1 and CDR2 (germline): SGHAT, FQNNGV. This CDR3 has 16 amino acids. V lost 2 bases and J lost 3; bases outside the gene matches: 6. The CDR3 DNA sequence: TGTGCCAGCAGCTTAAGTTGGGACAGGCTTGGAAACACCATATATTTT. Protein product: CASSLSWDRLGNTIYF.

This clonotype was counted many times. V and J are TRBV20-1 and TRBJ1-1; D gene unclear. Germline CDR1 and CDR2: DFQATT and SNEGSKA (reference sequence). Trimming stripped 0 bases from V and 3 bases from J, with 14 bases between. This CDR3 is 15 amino acids long. CDR3 sequence reads: CSARDLEGGDTEAFF. Written as DNA, the CDR3 is TGCAGTGCTAGAGATCTGGAGGGCGGGGACACTGAAGCTTTCTTT.

In its sample, this clonotype was seen a few times. With a much larger clone just one base away, this may be a read error. The chain combines TRBV7-9 with TRBJ2-3, with 10 bases matching TRBD2. Germline loops: CDR1 SEHNR, CDR2 FQNEAQ (reference sequence). The length of the CDR3 is 16 residues. V was pared by 5 bases and J by 1 base, with 6 bases of the junction left unmatched. CDR3 sequence (DNA): TGTGCCAGCAGCCCAGAGCTAGCGGGGGGCACAGATACGCAGTATTTT. Protein sequence: CASSPELAGGTDTQYF.

In its sample, this clonotype was seen many times. The gene calls are TRBV10-3 and TRBJ1-1; TRBD1 matches 7 bases. CDR1 ENHRY and CDR2 SYGVKD come from the germline V gene. There are 14 residues in the CDR3. V lost 2 bases and J lost 2; bases outside the gene matches: 2. This CDR3 reads CAISERDSNTEAFF. CDR3 nucleotide sequence: TGTGCCATCAGTGAGCGGGACAGCAACACTGAAGCTTTCTTT.

The V call is TRBV29-1, the J call TRBJ1-1; D perhaps matches TRBD1 (6 bases). Trimming took 3 bases from V and 1 from J, leaving 12 bases between them. This CDR3 is 14 amino acids long. Per germline, CDR1 SQVTM and CDR2 ANQGSEA. The CDR3 loop is CSVDPTGSNTEAFF. The CDR3 nucleotides are TGCAGCGTTGATCCGACAGGCTCGAACACTGAAGCTTTCTTT.

The chain has TRBV29-1 and TRBJ2-7, with D maybe TRBD2 (5 bases). This CDR3 contains 14 residues. Per the germline V gene, CDR1 is SQVTM and CDR2 is ANQGSEA. For the CDR3, the DNA is TGCAGTGCCGCCCCCCCAGCGGAGCGTTACGAGCAGTACTTC. This sequence encodes CSAAPPAERYEQYF.

The V gene is TRBV2, the J gene TRBJ1-5; 8 bases line up with TRBD1. CDR1 is SNHLY, CDR2 FYNNEI, per germline. The CDR3 has 15 amino acids. With V trimmed by 6 bases and J by 0 bases, 4 bases remained unmatched. The CDR3 DNA reads as TGTGCCAGCAGAGGTCAGGGGGCTAGCAATCAGCCCCAGCATTTT. It encodes CASRGQGASNQPQHF.

Regarding this clonotype: No conserved phenylalanine or tryptophan ends this CDR3, so it is likely a read error. V and J are TRBV7-3 and TRBJ2-3, with D unclear. The germline V gene has CDR1 SGHTA and CDR2 FQGTGA. V was trimmed by 5 bases and J by 3 bases, leaving 12 bases between them. CDR3 length: 14 residues. The CDR3 DNA follows: TGTGCCAGCAGCCCTACTGGCGGAACAGATACGCAGTATCTT. It encodes CASSPTGGTDTQYL.

Comment on this clonotype: This sequence may be a read error, since a much larger clone differs from it by one base. CDR3 protein: CASSLAPDTYGQYF. CDR3 sequence (DNA): TGTGCCAGCAGCTTGGCTCCAGATACCTACGGGCAGTACTTC. The chain recombines TRBV5-6 with TRBJ2-7; D uncertain. Per the germline V gene, CDR1 is SGHDT and CDR2 is YYEEEE. This CDR3 spans 14 amino acids.

In regard to this clonotype: Being one base from a much bigger clone, this may be a read error. This CDR3 fails to terminate in the conserved phenylalanine or tryptophan, so it likely reflects a read error. The chain couples TRBV5-6 to TRBJ2-1; tentative D call: TRBD1 (5 bases). The V gene's germline CDR1 is SGHDT and CDR2 YYEEEE. The length of the CDR3 is 14 residues. V lost 0 bases and J lost 4, with 8 bases in between. The CDR3 nucleotides are TGTGCCAGCAGCTTGGGTCAGGGTTACAATGAGCAGTTCCTC. Protein product: CASSLGQGYNEQFL.

The chain recombines TRBV29-1 with TRBJ2-3; D may be TRBD2 (6 bases). The CDR3 covers 14 residues. Trimming shortened V by 5 bases and J by 1 base, and 13 bases separated the two germline ends. Germline V gene data show CDR1 as SQVTM and CDR2 as ANQGSEA. The CDR3 DNA sequence: TGCAGCGTTCGGAGGGAGCGGGGCACAGATACGCAGTATTTT. It is translated as CSVRRERGTDTQYF.

The sample holds a few counts of this clonotype. This rearrangement joins TRBV27 to TRBJ2-1; 8 bases are a match to TRBD1. The CDR3 is 14 residues long. Germline V CDR1 and CDR2: MNHEY, SMNVEV (reference sequence). J gave up 6 bases and V 6 bases, and 7 bases lay outside the gene matches. CDR3 amino acids: CASSLPGTGNEQFF. The CDR3 DNA is TGTGCCAGCAGCTTACCGGGGACAGGCAATGAGCAGTTCTTC.

This clonotype has at least ten counts. The rearrangement links TRBV4-3 to TRBJ2-3, with D uncertain. Germline V lookup: CDR1 LGHNA, CDR2 YSLEER. The CDR3 runs to 15 residues. Trimming pared 0 bases from V and 0 bases from J, leaving 7 bases between. The CDR3 is CASSQDTASTDTQYF. DNA of the CDR3: TGCGCCAGCAGCCAAGATACGGCTAGCACAGATACGCAGTATTTT.

The chain has TRBV7-6 and TRBJ2-7, with 7 bases identical to TRBD1. The CDR3 runs 15 residues. The junction had 6 bases not matched to a gene; V was cut back by 1 base and J by 3 bases. Germline CDR1 reads SGHVS; CDR2 reads FNYEAQ. The CDR3: CASSLGDRQGYEQYF. The CDR3 DNA reads TGTGCCAGCAGCTTAGGGGACCGACAGGGCTACGAGCAGTACTTC.

The chain links TRBV28 to TRBJ2-5; no reliable D call. The length of the CDR3 is 12 residues. Germline CDR1 and CDR2: MDHEN and SYDVKM. V was cut by 6 bases and J by 10 bases, with 15 bases left in between. CDR3 in amino acids: CASSPTPRFQYF. CDR3 bases: TGTGCCAGCAGCCCTACACCTAGATTCCAGTACTTC.

In its sample, this clonotype was seen many times. The V gene is TRBV5-5, the J gene TRBJ2-1; D unresolved. With 3 bases removed from V and 7 bases from J, the gap between germline ends came to 8 bases. This CDR3 comprises 12 residues. The germline V gene has CDR1 SGHKS and CDR2 YYEKEE (reference sequence). CDR3: CASSYGWNEQFF. DNA of the CDR3: TGTGCCAGCAGCTATGGATGGAATGAGCAGTTCTTC.

Many counts were recorded for this clonotype. The chain is built from TRBV5-1 and TRBJ1-1; a possible D gene is TRBD1 (6 bases). Germline CDR1 reads SGHRS; CDR2 reads YFSETQ. This CDR3 spans 15 amino acids. V was cut by 4 bases and J by 0 bases, with 13 bases left in between. The CDR3 DNA reads as TGCGCCAGCAGCCTCGCCGGACAGATGAACACTGAAGCTTTCTTT. Translated, it gives CASSLAGQMNTEAFF.

This clonotype has a count of ten or more. The chain carries TRBV9 and TRBJ2-2; 10 bases map to TRBD2. The germline V gene encodes CDR1 SGDLS and CDR2 YYNGEE. This CDR3 has 17 residues. Trimming took 2 bases from V and 4 from J; bases not matched to a gene: 8. The CDR3, as DNA: TGTGCCAGCAGCGTTCCTTTAGCGGGGGGAAGCACCGGGGAGCTGTTTTTT. This gives the protein CASSVPLAGGSTGELFF.

The table lists this clonotype with many counts. The rearrangement uses TRBV7-9 and TRBJ1-2; D is possibly TRBD1 (5 bases). Germline lookup yields CDR1 SEHNR and CDR2 FQNEAQ (reference sequence). CDR3 length: 12 residues. V lost 5 bases and J lost 8, with 12 bases in between. This CDR3 reads CASSPAGDGYTF. CDR3 nucleotides: TGTGCCAGCAGCCCAGCGGGGGACGGCTACACCTTC.

This rearrangement joins TRBV24-1 to TRBJ2-7; tentative D call: TRBD1 (6 bases). V shed 3 bases and J shed 7 bases, with 9 bases lying between them. CDR3 length equals 12 residues. Germline assignment: CDR1 KGHDR and CDR2 SFDVKD. The CDR3 nucleotides read TGTGCCACCAGTGATACTACAGGGGAGCAGTACTTC. This codes for CATSDTTGEQYF.

The genes are TRBV5-8 and TRBJ2-7; either TRBD1 or TRBD2 may fit D (5 bases each). V was trimmed by 4 bases and J by 1 base, leaving 9 bases between them. The V gene's germline CDR1 is SGHTS and CDR2 YDEGEE. The CDR3 contains 13 residues. The CDR3 DNA reads TGTGCCAGCAGCCGGTGGGGGTCCTACGAGCAGTACTTC. Amino acid sequence: CASSRWGSYEQYF. Drawing the rest from reference TRBV5-8 and TRBJ2-7, the complete variable domain is EAGVTQSPTHLIKTRGQQATLRCSPISGHTSVYWYQQALGLGLQFLLWYDEGEERNRGNFPPRFSGRQFPNYSSELNVNALELEDSALYLCASSRWGSYEQYFGPGTRLTVT.

As to this clonotype: Given a much more abundant clone one base away, this may be a read error. The rearrangement joins TRBV20-1 to TRBJ1-3; D not resolved. Germline CDR1 and CDR2: DFQATT and SNEGSKA (reference sequence). Deletions cut 0 bases from V and 2 bases from J, with 14 bases between. This CDR3 comprises 16 residues. As DNA, the CDR3 is TGCAGTGCTAGAGAAGGGTCCCTCAGCCCTGGAAACACCATATATTTT. It translates to CSAREGSLSPGNTIYF.

This clonotype has ten or more counts. The chain has TRBV20-1 and TRBJ1-6; 11 nucleotides agree with TRBD1. V shed 6 bases, J shed 7 bases, and the junction held 2 bases outside the gene matches. CDR3 size: 13 residues. CDR1 and CDR2 from the germline V gene are DFQATT and SNEGSKA (reference sequence). DNA for the CDR3: TGCAGTGCGCGGACAGGGGGCAATTCACCCCTCCACTTT. Its protein is CSARTGGNSPLHF.

This clonotype has a count of ten or more. This chain connects TRBV4-2 to TRBJ1-1; D is possibly TRBD1 (6 bases). V lost 1 base and J lost 11, with 20 bases in between. The CDR3 consists of 15 residues. Germline V gives CDR1 LGHNA, CDR2 YNFKEQ. CDR3 bases: TGTGCCAGCAGCCAAGGGGCTTGGGACACCGAAGAGGCTTTCTTT. This encodes CASSQGAWDTEEAFF.

At least ten counts were recorded for this clonotype. This sequence joins TRBV5-1 and TRBJ2-7; maybe TRBD1 (6 bases). This CDR3 region has 14 residues. The V end was cut by 4 bases, the J end by 5 bases, with 16 bases between. Per germline, CDR1 SGHRS and CDR2 YFSETQ. This chain's CDR3 is CASSADAGADEQYF. DNA of the CDR3: TGCGCCAGCAGCGCAGACGCAGGGGCCGACGAGCAGTACTTC.

The chain carries TRBV7-2 and TRBJ1-5, with TRBD1 as a possible D gene (6 bases). Germline CDR1 is SGHTA and CDR2 is FQGNSA. The CDR3 is 14 amino acids. Trimming pared 5 bases from V and 11 bases from J, leaving 19 bases between. The DNA of the CDR3 is TGTGCCAGCAGCCTGGGGGGCCCGGGGACGGCCCAGCATTTT. It encodes CASSLGGPGTAQHF.

Concerning this clonotype: With a much larger clone just one base away, this may be a read error. The chain recombines TRBV13 with TRBJ2-7; D is ambiguous. There are 14 residues in the CDR3. CDR1 and CDR2 from the germline V gene are PRHDT and FYEKMQ (reference sequence). In DNA form, the CDR3 reads TGTGCCAGCAGCTTATTGGGCGACTCCTGCGAGCAGTACTTC. It specifies CASSLLGDSCEQYF.

The V and J genes are TRBV6-6 and TRBJ1-1; D remains ambiguous. The CDR3 totals 12 residues. V gave up 0 bases and J gave up 6 bases, with 5 bases separating them. The germline V gene encodes CDR1 MNHNY and CDR2 SVGAGI (reference sequence). CDR3 nucleotide sequence: TGTGCCAGCAGTTACTCGACTCCTGAAGCTTTCTTT. Amino acid sequence: CASSYSTPEAFF.

This clonotype was seen a handful of times. V and J are TRBV4-3 and TRBJ1-5, with TRBD1 as a possible D gene (6 bases). The CDR3 has 16 amino acids. Germline loops: CDR1 LGHNA, CDR2 YSLEER. V lost 0 bases, J lost 6 bases, and 15 bases lay in between. The CDR3, as DNA: TGCGCCAGCAGCCAAGATTTCAGGGGCGCGGGTCAGCCCCAGCATTTT. This translates into CASSQDFRGAGQPQHF.

The V and J genes are TRBV12-3 or TRBV12-4 and TRBJ2-7; 9 nucleotides agree with TRBD2. The CDR3 consists of 14 residues. Trimming removed 6 bases from V and 9 bases from J; junction bases left unmatched: 12. CDR3 region: CASSQAGGRVGQYF. CDR3 in DNA: TGTGCCAGCAGCCAAGCGGGAGGTAGGGTTGGGCAGTACTTC.

The V and J genes are TRBV7-9 and TRBJ2-1; 10 nucleotides match TRBD2. CDR1 and CDR2 (germline): SEHNR, FQNEAQ (reference sequence). V lost 5 bases, J lost 0 bases, and 7 bases stayed unmatched. The CDR3 extends over 17 amino acids. The CDR3 sequence is CASSLGTSVVSYNEQFF. The CDR3 bases are TGTGCCAGCAGCCTCGGGACTAGCGTTGTCTCCTACAATGAGCAGTTCTTC. The entire variable domain, with the rest obtained from reference TRBV7-9 and TRBJ2-1, is as follows: DTGVSQNPRHKITKRGQNVTFRCDPISEHNRLYWYRQTLGQGPEFLTYFQNEAQLEKSRLLSDRFSAERPKGSFSTLEIQRTEQGDSAMYLCASSLGTSVVSYNEQFFGPGTRLTVL.

In this sample, this clonotype turned up many times. This chain joins TRBV4-1 and TRBJ1-5; 10 nucleotides agree with TRBD1. Germline V gene data show CDR1 as MGHRA and CDR2 as YSYEKL. The CDR3 runs to 16 residues. The V gene end was trimmed by 0 bases and the J gene end by 2 bases; junction bases not matched to a gene: 1. CDR3 nucleotide sequence: TGCGCCAGCAGCCAAGATGGGACAGGGGGCAATCAGCCCCAGCATTTT. Amino acid sequence: CASSQDGTGGNQPQHF.